A selection of T cell receptor beta chains follows, all from one sample in a study of human T cells and chemical hapten exposure. TCRdb called the RACE reads again in MiXCR, with one record for every CDR3 protein. The profile shows 75,000 to 90,000 distinct CDR3 sequences, 10% of them singletons. This specimen was whole blood, taken in connection with sensitization to the hapten diphenylcyclopropenone (DPC). The receptors were gathered from a woman in her fifties or sixties with alopecia areata. Some clones in this sample may be carry-over from other donors' samples. Each CDR3 is given with its conserved first and last residue. A D gene is named only where the DNA matches it firmly. Size values are once, few and many counts, or a class for expanded clones, and some rows have none.

J	D	size	V	DNA	CDR3
TRBJ1-6	TRBD1	many	TRBV20-1	TGCAGTGCTTACCGACAGGGGGCGTATTCACCCCTCCACTTT	CSAYRQGAYSPLHF
TRBJ1-5	.	many	TRBV7-6	TGTGCCAGCAGCCCGTTCCCAAATCAGCCCCAGCATTTT	CASSPFPNQPQHF
TRBJ2-3	.	many	TRBV18	TGTGCCAGCTCACCGACAGATACGCAGTATTTT	CASSPTDTQYF
TRBJ1-2	.	.	TRBV7-2	TGTGCCAGCAGCCCCACGGACTTTTACTACACCTTC	CASSPTDFYYTF
TRBJ1-2	TRBD1	many	TRBV5-4	TGTGCCAGCAGCTCACCGACAGGGAGCTATGGCTACACCTTC	CASSSPTGSYGYTF
TRBJ1-5	.	.	TRBV10-3	TGTGCCATCAGCCCGGATCGAGGGGGCAATCAGCCCCAGCATTTT	CAISPDRGGNQPQHF
TRBJ2-2	.	few	TRBV11-3	TGTGCCAGCAGCTATCAGGGGAACACCGGGGAGCTGTTTTTT	CASSYQGNTGELFF
TRBJ2-5	.	few	TRBV23-1	TGCGCCAGCAGTCAGGGGGGAGGACACCAAGAGACCCAGTACTTC	CASSQGGGHQETQYF
TRBJ2-1	.	.	TRBV12-3/TRBV12-4	TGTGCCAGCAGTTTAGCGGACTGGGTAGTGGGGTCCTACAATGAGCAGTTCTTC	CASSLADWVVGSYNEQFF
TRBJ1-1	.	.	TRBV6-2/TRBV6-3	TGTGCCAGCAGCGAAATTAATGAAGCTTTCTTT	CASSEINEAFF
TRBJ2-3	.	.	TRBV29-1	TGCAGCGTCTCAATGACAGATACGCAGTATTTT	CSVSMTDTQYF
TRBJ1-1	.	few	TRBV3-1	TGTGCCAGCAGCCAAGACCGGGTGCGGGTAGCTTTCTTT	CASSQDRVRVAFF
TRBJ1-4	TRBD1	many	TRBV7-6	TGTGCCAGCAGCCACGACCCCGGGACAGGATCCGAAAAACTGTTTTTT	CASSHDPGTGSEKLFF
TRBJ1-1	TRBD1	.	TRBV7-9	TGTGCCAGCAGGTTCCCGGGACAGGCCCCTGAAGCTTTCTTT	CASRFPGQAPEAFF
TRBJ2-4	TRBD2	few	TRBV12-3/TRBV12-4	TGTGCCAGCAGTTTTTCACTAGCGGGGTGGGAGTACTTC	CASSFSLAGWEYF
TRBJ2-5	TRBD2	many	TRBV28	TGTGCCAGCAGTTTCGGCGGGAGGGGGTCGAGAGAGACCCAGTACTTC	CASSFGGRGSRETQYF
TRBJ2-3	.	.	TRBV4-3	TGCGCCAGCAGCCAAGATCGCGGGGTAGATACGCAGTATTTT	CASSQDRGVDTQYF
TRBJ2-6	.	few	TRBV19	TGTGCCAGTAGTACGGACTCTGGGGCCAACGTCCTGACTTTC	CASSTDSGANVLTF
TRBJ2-6	.	.	TRBV29-1	TGCAGCGTTATAGTTGGGGCCAACGTCCTGACTTTC	CSVIVGANVLTF
TRBJ2-4	TRBD2	few	TRBV30	TGTGCCTGGAGTGGGACCGGGAGGAGCATTCAGTACTTC	CAWSGTGRSIQYF
TRBJ2-5	.	.	TRBV6-1	TGTCGTAGTAGTGATAGGGAGACCCAGTACTTC	CRSSDRETQYF
TRBJ2-7	TRBD1	.	TRBV6-2/TRBV6-3	TGTGCCAGCAGACGGGACAGTCTAGGCGAGCAGTACTTC	CASRRDSLGEQYF
TRBJ2-2	TRBD2	few	TRBV7-3	TGTGCCAGCAGCTTAACGGAACTAGCGGGAGCCTCCGGGGAGCTGTTTTTT	CASSLTELAGASGELFF
TRBJ2-1	TRBD1	.	TRBV20-1	TGCAGTGCTAGAGCCGCCGGGACAGGGAAGCGTGAGCAGTTCTTC	CSARAAGTGKREQFF
TRBJ2-7	.	few	TRBV1	TGCACCAGCAGCCACCCCGGGACGGCGATCGAGCAGTACTTC	CTSSHPGTAIEQYF
TRBJ1-1	.	.	TRBV29-1	TGCAGCGTTACGACGGGACCGAACACTGAAGCTTTCTTT	CSVTTGPNTEAFF
TRBJ2-2	TRBD2	.	TRBV12-5	TGTGCTAGTGGTTTGCCGCGGACTAGCGGGAGCGGGGAGCTGTTTTTT	CASGLPRTSGSGELFF